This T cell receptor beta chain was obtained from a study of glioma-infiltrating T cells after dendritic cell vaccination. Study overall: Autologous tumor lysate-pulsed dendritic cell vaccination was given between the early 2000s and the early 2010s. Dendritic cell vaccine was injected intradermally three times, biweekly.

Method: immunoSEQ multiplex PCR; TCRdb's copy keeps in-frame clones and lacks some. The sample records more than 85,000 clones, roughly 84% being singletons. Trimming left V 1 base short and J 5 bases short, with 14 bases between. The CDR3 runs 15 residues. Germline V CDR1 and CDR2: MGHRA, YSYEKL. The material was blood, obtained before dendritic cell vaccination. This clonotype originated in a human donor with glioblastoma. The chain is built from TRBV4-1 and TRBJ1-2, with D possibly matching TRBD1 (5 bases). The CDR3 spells CASSQAPGVWYGYTF. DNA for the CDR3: TGCGCCAGCAGCCAAGCCCCGGGGGTGTGGTATGGCTACACCTTC.